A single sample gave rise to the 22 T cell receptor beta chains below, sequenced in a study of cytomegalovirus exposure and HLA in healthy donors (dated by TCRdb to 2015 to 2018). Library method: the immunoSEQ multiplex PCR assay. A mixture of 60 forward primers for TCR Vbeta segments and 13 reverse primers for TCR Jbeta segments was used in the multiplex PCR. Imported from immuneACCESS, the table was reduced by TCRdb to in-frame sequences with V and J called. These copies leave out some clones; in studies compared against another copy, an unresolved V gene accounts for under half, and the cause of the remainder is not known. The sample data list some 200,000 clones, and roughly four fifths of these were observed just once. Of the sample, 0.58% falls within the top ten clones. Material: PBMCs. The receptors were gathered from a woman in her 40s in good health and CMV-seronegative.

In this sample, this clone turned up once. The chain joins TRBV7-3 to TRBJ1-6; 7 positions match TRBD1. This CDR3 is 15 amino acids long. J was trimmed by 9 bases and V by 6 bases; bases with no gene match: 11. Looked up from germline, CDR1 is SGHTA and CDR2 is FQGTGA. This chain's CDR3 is CASSPQGGSGSPLHF. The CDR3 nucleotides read TGTGCCAGCAGTCCTCAGGGGGGTTCGGGTTCACCCCTCCACTTT.

The CDR3: CASSQGQGDTDTQYF. The CDR3 coding sequence is TGTGCCAGCAGCCAGGGACAGGGAGACACAGATACGCAGTATTTT. This chain joins TRBV7-3 and TRBJ2-3, with 9 positions matching TRBD1. CDR1 and CDR2 from the germline V gene are SGHTA and FQGTGA. V trimming: 5 bases; J trimming: 2 bases; junction bases outside the gene matches: 5. CDR3 length: 15 residues.

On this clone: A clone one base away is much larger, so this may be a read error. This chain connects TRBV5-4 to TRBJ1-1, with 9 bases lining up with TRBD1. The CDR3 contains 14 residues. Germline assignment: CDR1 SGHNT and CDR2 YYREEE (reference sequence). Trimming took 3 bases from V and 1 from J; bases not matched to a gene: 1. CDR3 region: CASSWGQGNTEAFF. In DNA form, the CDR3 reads TGTGCCAGCAGCTGGGGACAGGGGAACACTGAAGCTTTCTTT.

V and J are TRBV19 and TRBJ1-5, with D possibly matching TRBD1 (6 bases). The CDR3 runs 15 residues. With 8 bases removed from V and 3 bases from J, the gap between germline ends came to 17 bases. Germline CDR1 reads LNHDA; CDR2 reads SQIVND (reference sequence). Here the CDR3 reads CASSLRGGFNQPQHF. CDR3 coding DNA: TGTGCCAGTTCCCTTAGGGGGGGGTTCAATCAGCCCCAGCATTTT.

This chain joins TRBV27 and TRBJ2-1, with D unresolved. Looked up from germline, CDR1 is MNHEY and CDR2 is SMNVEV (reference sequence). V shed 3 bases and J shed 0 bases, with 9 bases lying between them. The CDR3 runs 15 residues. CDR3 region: CASSFDRSSYNEQFF. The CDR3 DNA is TGTGCCAGCAGTTTCGATAGGAGCTCCTACAATGAGCAGTTCTTC.

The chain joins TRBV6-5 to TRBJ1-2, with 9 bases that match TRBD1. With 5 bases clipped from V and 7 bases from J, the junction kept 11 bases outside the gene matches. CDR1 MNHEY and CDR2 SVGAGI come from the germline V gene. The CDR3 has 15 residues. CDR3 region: CASSKGGQGYAGYTF. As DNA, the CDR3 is TGTGCCAGCAGTAAAGGGGGACAGGGATACGCTGGCTACACCTTC.

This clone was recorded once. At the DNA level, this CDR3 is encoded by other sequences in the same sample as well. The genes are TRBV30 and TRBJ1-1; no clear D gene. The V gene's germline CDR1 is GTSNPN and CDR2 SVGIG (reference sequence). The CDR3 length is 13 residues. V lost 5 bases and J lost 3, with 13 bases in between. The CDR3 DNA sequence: TGTGCCTGGTCGAAGGGCGGGGACACTGAAGCTTTCTTT. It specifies CAWSKGGDTEAFF.

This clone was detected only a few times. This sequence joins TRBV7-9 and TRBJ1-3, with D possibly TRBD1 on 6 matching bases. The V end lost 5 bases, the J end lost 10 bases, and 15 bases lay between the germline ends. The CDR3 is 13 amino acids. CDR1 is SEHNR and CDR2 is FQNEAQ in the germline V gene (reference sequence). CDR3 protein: CASSHEDRGTIYF. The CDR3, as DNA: TGTGCCAGCAGCCACGAGGACAGAGGAACCATATATTTT.

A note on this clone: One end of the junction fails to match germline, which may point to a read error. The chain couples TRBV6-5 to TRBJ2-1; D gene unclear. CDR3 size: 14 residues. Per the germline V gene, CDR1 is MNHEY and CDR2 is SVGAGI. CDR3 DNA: TGTGCCAGCAGTAACTCCCCCCAGCGACATGAGCAGTTCTTC. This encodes CASSNSPQRHEQFF.

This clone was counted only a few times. The CDR3, as DNA: TGTGCCAGCAGCCTAAAACGACTAGCGGGGGGGCAAGATACGCAGTATTTT. This sequence encodes CASSLKRLAGGQDTQYF. This chain joins TRBV28 and TRBJ2-3; 14 bases align to TRBD2. CDR1 is MDHEN, CDR2 SYDVKM, per germline. With 6 bases clipped from V and 5 bases from J, the junction kept 10 bases outside the gene matches. The CDR3 consists of 17 residues.

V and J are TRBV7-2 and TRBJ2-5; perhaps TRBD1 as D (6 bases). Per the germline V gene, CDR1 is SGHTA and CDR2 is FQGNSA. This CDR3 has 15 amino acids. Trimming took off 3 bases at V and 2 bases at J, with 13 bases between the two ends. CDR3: CASSFTGTSQETQYF. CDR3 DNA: TGTGCCAGCAGCTTTACCGGGACATCTCAAGAGACCCAGTACTTC. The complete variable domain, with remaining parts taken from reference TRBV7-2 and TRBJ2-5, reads GAGVSQSPSNKVTEKGKDVELRCDPISGHTALYWYRQSLGQGLEFLIYFQGNSAPDKSGLPSDRFSAERTGGSVSTLTIQRTQQEDSAVYLCASSFTGTSQETQYFGPGTRLLVL.

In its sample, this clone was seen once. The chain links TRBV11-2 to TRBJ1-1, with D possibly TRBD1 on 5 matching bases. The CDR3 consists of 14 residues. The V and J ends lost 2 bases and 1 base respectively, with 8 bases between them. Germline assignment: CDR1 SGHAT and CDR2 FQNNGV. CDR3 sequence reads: CASSLTGANTEAFF. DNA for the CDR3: TGTGCCAGCAGCTTAACAGGTGCGAACACTGAAGCTTTCTTT. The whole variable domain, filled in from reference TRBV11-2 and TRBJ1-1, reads EAGVAQSPRYKIIEKRQSVAFWCNPISGHATLYWYQQILGQGPKLLIQFQNNGVVDDSQLPKDRFSAERLKGVDSTLKIQPAKLEDSAVYLCASSLTGANTEAFFGQGTRLTVV.

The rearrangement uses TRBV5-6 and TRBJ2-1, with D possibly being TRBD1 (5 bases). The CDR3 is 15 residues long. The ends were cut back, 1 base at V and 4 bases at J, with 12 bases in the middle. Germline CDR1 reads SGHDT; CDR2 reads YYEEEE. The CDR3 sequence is CASSLSSTAYNEQFF. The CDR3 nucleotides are TGTGCCAGCAGCTTGTCTTCGACAGCTTACAATGAGCAGTTCTTC.

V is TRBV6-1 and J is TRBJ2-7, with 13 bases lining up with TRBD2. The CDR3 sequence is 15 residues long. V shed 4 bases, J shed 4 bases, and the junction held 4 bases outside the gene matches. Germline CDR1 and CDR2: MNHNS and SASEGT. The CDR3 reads CASSGPGLAGYEQYF. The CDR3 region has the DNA TGTGCCAGCAGTGGACCGGGACTAGCGGGGTACGAGCAGTACTTC.

The CDR3 is CATSKTGTYGYTF. CDR3 coding DNA: TGTGCCACCAGCAAAACAGGGACCTATGGCTACACCTTC. The rearrangement joins TRBV15 to TRBJ1-2; perhaps TRBD1 as D (6 bases). The ends were cut back, 4 bases at V and 4 bases at J, with 10 bases in the middle. This CDR3 comprises 13 residues. Germline values: CDR1 LNHNV, CDR2 YYDKDF (reference sequence). The full variable domain, its missing parts supplied by reference TRBV15 and TRBJ1-2, is DAMVIQNPRYQVTQFGKPVTLSCSQTLNHNVMYWYQQKSSQAPKLLFHYYDKDFNNEADTPDNFQSRRPNTSFCFLDIRSPGLGDTAMYLCATSKTGTYGYTFGSGTRLTVV.

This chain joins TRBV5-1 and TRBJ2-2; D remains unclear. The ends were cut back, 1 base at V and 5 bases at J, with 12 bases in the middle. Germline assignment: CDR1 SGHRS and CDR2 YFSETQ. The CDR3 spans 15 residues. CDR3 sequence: CASSLNSPRTGELFF. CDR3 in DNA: TGCGCCAGCAGCTTGAACAGCCCGAGAACCGGGGAGCTGTTTTTT. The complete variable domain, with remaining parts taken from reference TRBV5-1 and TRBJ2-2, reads KAGVTQTPRYLIKTRGQQVTLSCSPISGHRSVSWYQQTPGQGLQFLFEYFSETQRNKGNFPGRFSGRQFSNSRSEMNVSTLELGDSALYLCASSLNSPRTGELFFGEGSRLTVL.

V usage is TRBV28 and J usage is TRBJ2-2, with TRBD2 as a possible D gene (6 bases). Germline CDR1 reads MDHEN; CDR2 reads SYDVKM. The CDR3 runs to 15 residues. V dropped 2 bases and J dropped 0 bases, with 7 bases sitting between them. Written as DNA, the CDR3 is TGTGCCAGCAGTTTAGGAGGGACGAACACCGGGGAGCTGTTTTTT. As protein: CASSLGGTNTGELFF.

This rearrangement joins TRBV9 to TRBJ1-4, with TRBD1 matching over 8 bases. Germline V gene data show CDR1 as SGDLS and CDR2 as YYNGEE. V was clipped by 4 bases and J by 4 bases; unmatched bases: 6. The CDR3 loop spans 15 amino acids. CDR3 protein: CASSFRTGHNEKLFF. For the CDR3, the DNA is TGTGCCAGCAGCTTCCGGACAGGGCATAATGAAAAACTGTTTTTT. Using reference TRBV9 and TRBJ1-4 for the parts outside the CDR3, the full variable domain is DSGVTQTPKHLITATGQRVTLRCSPRSGDLSVYWYQQSLDQGLQFLIQYYNGEERAKGNILERFSAQQFPDLHSELNLSSLELGDSALYFCASSFRTGHNEKLFFGSGTQLSVL.

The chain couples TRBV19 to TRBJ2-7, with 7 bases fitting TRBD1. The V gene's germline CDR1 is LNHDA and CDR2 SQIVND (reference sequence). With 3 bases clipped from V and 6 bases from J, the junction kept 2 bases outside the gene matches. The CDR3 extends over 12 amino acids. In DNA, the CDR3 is TGTGCCAGTAGTATTTACAGGGGCGAGCAGTACTTC. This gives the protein CASSIYRGEQYF. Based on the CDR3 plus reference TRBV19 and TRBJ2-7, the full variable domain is DGGITQSPKYLFRKEGQNVTLSCEQNLNHDAMYWYRQDPGQGLRLIYYSQIVNDFQKGDIAEGYSVSREKKESFPLTVTSAQKNPTAFYLCASSIYRGEQYFGPGTRLTVT.

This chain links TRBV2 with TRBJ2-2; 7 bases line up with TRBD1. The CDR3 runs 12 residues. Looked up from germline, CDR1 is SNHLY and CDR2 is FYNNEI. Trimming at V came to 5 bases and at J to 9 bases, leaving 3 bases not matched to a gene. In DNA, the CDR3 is TGTGCCAGCAGTACAGGGGTCCGGGAGCTGTTTTTT. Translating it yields CASSTGVRELFF.

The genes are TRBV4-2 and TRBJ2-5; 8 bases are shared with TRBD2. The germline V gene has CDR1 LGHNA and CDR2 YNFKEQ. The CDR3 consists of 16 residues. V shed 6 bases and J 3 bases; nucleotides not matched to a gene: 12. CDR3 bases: TGTGCCAGCAGACTTACCCAGGCGGGGGGCGAAGAGACCCAGTACTTC. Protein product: CASRLTQAGGEETQYF.

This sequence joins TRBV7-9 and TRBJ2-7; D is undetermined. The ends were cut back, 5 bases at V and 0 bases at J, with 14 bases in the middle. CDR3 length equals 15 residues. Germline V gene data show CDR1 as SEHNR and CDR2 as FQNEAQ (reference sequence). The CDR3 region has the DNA TGTGCCAGCAGCCCCGGGTCCTTGAGCTCCTACGAGCAGTACTTC. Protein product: CASSPGSLSSYEQYF.